These 18 T cell receptor beta chains came from one sample sequenced in a study of T cell responses to AZD1222 COVID-19 vaccine (dated by TCRdb to the early 2020s). Library preparation used the immunoSEQ multiplex PCR assay. As stored in TCRdb, this immuneACCESS dataset retains in-frame rearrangements with V and J assigned. A fraction of the clones does not appear; measured against another copy, unresolved V genes explain less than half of the discrepancy, and the remainder lacks a known reason. The table for this sample lists around 150,000 clones; roughly 84% of them were counted only once. The top ten hold approximately 4% of the sample. The time point label corresponds to: baseline before first vaccination. The sequencing used peripheral blood, collected on day 0 of AZD1222 vaccination. Receptor source: an adult in good health.

The chain links TRBV7-3 to TRBJ2-2, with 10 nucleotides matching TRBD2. In germline, CDR1 is SGHTA, CDR2 FQGTGA. J was trimmed by 4 bases and V by 4 bases; bases with no gene match: 6. The CDR3 length is 16 residues. CDR3 region: CASSSETSGVTGELFF. For the CDR3, the DNA is TGTGCCAGCAGCTCCGAAACTAGCGGGGTCACCGGGGAGCTGTTTTTT.

The CDR3 bases are TGCGCCACTGCTTCTTCCGGGACAGGGTATGGCTACACCTTC. Encoded protein: CATASSGTGYGYTF. The genes are TRBV5-1 and TRBJ1-2; 9 bases line up with TRBD1. The CDR3 covers 14 residues. Germline lookup yields CDR1 SGHRS and CDR2 YFSETQ. V gave up 9 bases and J gave up 5 bases; unmatched junction bases: 11.

This clone was observed a handful of times. The rearrangement links TRBV5-6 to TRBJ2-7; 8 bases match TRBD1. The junction had 7 bases not matched to a gene; V was cut back by 2 bases and J by 3 bases. The CDR3 loop spans 15 amino acids. Germline V CDR1 and CDR2: SGHDT, YYEEEE. The CDR3 reads CASSFRDRLVYEQYF. The CDR3 coding sequence is TGTGCCAGCAGCTTCCGGGACAGGCTCGTCTACGAGCAGTACTTC. Supplemented by reference TRBV5-6 and TRBJ2-7, the full variable domain reads DAGVTQSPTHLIKTRGQQVTLRCSPKSGHDTVSWYQQALGQGPQFIFQYYEEEERQRGNFPDRFSGHQFPNYSSELNVNALLLGDSALYLCASSFRDRLVYEQYFGPGTRLTVT.

The chain recombines TRBV10-3 with TRBJ1-1, with TRBD1 matching 7 bases. J gave up 4 bases and V 4 bases, and 3 bases lay outside the gene matches. The CDR3 extends over 13 amino acids. The V gene's germline CDR1 is ENHRY and CDR2 SYGVKD. This CDR3 reads CAISVQGSTEAFF. The CDR3 DNA sequence: TGTGCCATCAGTGTACAGGGGAGCACTGAAGCTTTCTTT.

The chain employs TRBV5-6 and TRBJ1-2; 8 nucleotides match TRBD1. This CDR3 has 14 residues. Germline lookup yields CDR1 SGHDT and CDR2 YYEEEE. The junction had 6 bases not matched to a gene; V was cut back by 1 base and J by 7 bases. As DNA, the CDR3 is TGTGCCAGCAGCTTGACGGACAGGGCGGGTGGCTACACCTTC. Protein: CASSLTDRAGGYTF.

This chain links TRBV19 with TRBJ1-5, with 7 nucleotides matching TRBD1. Germline trimming cut 6 bases from V and 3 bases from J; bases unmatched to any gene: 5. The germline V gene has CDR1 LNHDA and CDR2 SQIVND (reference sequence). This CDR3 comprises 14 residues. The DNA for the CDR3 is TGTGCCAGTAGCGGGACAGCCTTCAATCAGCCCCAGCATTTT. This gives the protein CASSGTAFNQPQHF.

The CDR3 sequence is CASSRSFNQPQHF. CDR3 nucleotide sequence: TGTGCCAGCAGTAGGAGTTTCAATCAGCCCCAGCATTTT. This chain uses TRBV28 with TRBJ1-5; D is uncertain. The CDR3 loop spans 13 amino acids. Germline lookup yields CDR1 MDHEN and CDR2 SYDVKM. The V end was cut by 5 bases, the J end by 3 bases, with 8 bases between.

The V gene is TRBV5-6, the J gene TRBJ1-6; D not resolved. This CDR3 is 13 amino acids long. Germline V gives CDR1 SGHDT, CDR2 YYEEEE. Trimming shortened V by 2 bases and J by 6 bases, and 6 bases separated the two germline ends. Here the CDR3 DNA reads TGTGCCAGCAGCTTAGCTCCTAATTCACCCCTCCACTTT. This gives the protein CASSLAPNSPLHF. Together with reference TRBV5-6 and TRBJ1-6, the CDR3 gives the full variable domain: DAGVTQSPTHLIKTRGQQVTLRCSPKSGHDTVSWYQQALGQGPQFIFQYYEEEERQRGNFPDRFSGHQFPNYSSELNVNALLLGDSALYLCASSLAPNSPLHFGNGTRLTVT.

V and J are TRBV9 and TRBJ1-1; 10 nucleotides agree with TRBD1. The V and J ends lost 0 bases and 4 bases, in that order; junction bases with no gene match: 6. CDR1 SGDLS and CDR2 YYNGEE come from the germline V gene. The CDR3 is 16 residues long. CDR3 sequence reads: CASSVETGGLSTEAFF. The CDR3 DNA reads as TGTGCCAGCAGCGTAGAGACAGGGGGCCTGAGCACTGAAGCTTTCTTT.

This clone appeared once. The chain is built from TRBV5-1 and TRBJ1-1; tentative D call: TRBD1 (6 bases). Trimming removed 2 bases from V and 6 bases from J, with 17 bases in between. Germline CDR1 is SGHRS and CDR2 is YFSETQ. The CDR3 totals 15 residues. CDR3 sequence (DNA): TGCGCCAGCAGCTTCGGACAGCAAAGGGGGGCTGAAGCTTTCTTT. This encodes CASSFGQQRGAEAFF.

The V call is TRBV24-1, the J call TRBJ1-2; D unclear. The CDR3 loop spans 13 amino acids. Germline V gives CDR1 KGHDR, CDR2 SFDVKD. Trimming took off 2 bases at V and 7 bases at J, with 10 bases between the two ends. CDR3 in DNA: TGTGCCACCAGTGATTCGTCCACTCCTGGCTACACCTTC. Protein product: CATSDSSTPGYTF.

This clone came up once. The J gene is TRBJ1-1, the V gene TRBV24-1, with unresolved D. V shed 8 bases and J shed 1 base, with 10 bases lying between them. The CDR3 runs 13 residues. The germline V gene has CDR1 KGHDR and CDR2 SFDVKD. The CDR3 DNA is TGTGCCACCACCGCCGACCAGAACACTGAAGCTTTCTTT. As protein: CATTADQNTEAFF.

This clone was picked up one time. The genes are TRBV27 and TRBJ1-2, with 7 bases matching TRBD1. Germline CDR1 reads MNHEY; CDR2 reads SMNVEV (reference sequence). The length of the CDR3 is 18 residues. The V gene end was trimmed by 6 bases and the J gene end by 8 bases; junction bases not matched to a gene: 24. CDR3 protein: CASRARYGALRGRGGYTF. The CDR3 region has the DNA TGTGCCAGCAGAGCCCGTTACGGGGCGTTGAGGGGGCGGGGAGGCTACACCTTC.

For this clone: Other nucleotide sequences in the sample specify the same CDR3. The rearrangement uses TRBV12-3 or TRBV12-4 and TRBJ1-3, with D unresolved. This CDR3 contains 12 residues. The germline V and J ends were trimmed by 7 bases and 1 base, with 5 bases remaining between them. The CDR3 region is CASTLSGNTIYF. The DNA of the CDR3 is TGTGCCAGCACGTTATCTGGAAACACCATATATTTT.

The chain employs TRBV6-6 and TRBJ1-1; D not certain. The CDR3 contains 14 residues. V lost 6 bases, J lost 1 base, and 12 bases lay in between. Germline V lookup: CDR1 MNHNY, CDR2 SVGAGI (reference sequence). CDR3 nucleotide sequence: TGTGCCAGCAGCCCTATTAAGGGGAACACTGAAGCTTTCTTT. It is translated as CASSPIKGNTEAFF.

This clone was counted a few times. V gene TRBV28 combines with J gene TRBJ1-2; D is undetermined. CDR1 is MDHEN and CDR2 is SYDVKM in the germline V gene. The CDR3 covers 15 residues. Trimming stripped 4 bases from V and 0 bases from J, with 12 bases between. CDR3 sequence (DNA): TGTGCCAGCAGTTCCGGGTTTAGTTCTAACTATGGCTACACCTTC. Its protein product is CASSSGFSSNYGYTF.

J is TRBJ1-1 and V is TRBV6-5; 9 bases match TRBD1. The J segment lost 5 bases and the V segment lost 5 bases, leaving 3 bases of the junction unmatched. CDR3 length equals 13 residues. Per the germline V gene, CDR1 is MNHEY and CDR2 is SVGAGI. The CDR3 here is CASSIDRGTEAFF. The CDR3 DNA is TGTGCCAGCAGTATTGACAGGGGGACTGAAGCTTTCTTT.

V and J are TRBV7-9 and TRBJ1-6, with 8 nucleotides matching TRBD1. Unmatched junction bases numbered 5, after V lost 0 bases and J lost 7 bases. This CDR3 region has 16 residues. The germline CDR1 and CDR2 sequences are SEHNR and FQNEAQ (reference sequence). The DNA for the CDR3 is TGTGCCAGCAGCTTAGCCATCACAGGGGGGAATTCACCCCTCCACTTT. Its translation is CASSLAITGGNSPLHF.